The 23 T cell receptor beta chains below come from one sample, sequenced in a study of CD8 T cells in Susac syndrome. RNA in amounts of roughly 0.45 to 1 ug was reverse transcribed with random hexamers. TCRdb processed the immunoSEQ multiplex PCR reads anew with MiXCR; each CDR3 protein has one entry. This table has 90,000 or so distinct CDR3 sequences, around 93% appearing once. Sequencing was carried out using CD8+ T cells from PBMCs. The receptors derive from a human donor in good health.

CDR3 coding DNA: TGTGCCAGCACCCTAGGTAGCGGGGGGCTCCACGAGCAGTACTTC. Translating gives CASTLGSGGLHEQYF. V usage is TRBV12-3 or TRBV12-4 and J usage is TRBJ2-7; TRBD2 matches 10 bases. The CDR3 contains 15 residues. The V and J ends lost 7 bases and 5 bases, in that order; junction bases with no gene match: 11.

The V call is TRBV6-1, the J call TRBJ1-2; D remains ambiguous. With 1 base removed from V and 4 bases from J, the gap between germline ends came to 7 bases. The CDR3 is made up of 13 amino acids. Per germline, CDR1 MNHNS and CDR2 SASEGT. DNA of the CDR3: TGTGCCAGCAGTGAAGAGCTGGTCTATGGCTACACCTTC. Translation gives CASSEELVYGYTF.

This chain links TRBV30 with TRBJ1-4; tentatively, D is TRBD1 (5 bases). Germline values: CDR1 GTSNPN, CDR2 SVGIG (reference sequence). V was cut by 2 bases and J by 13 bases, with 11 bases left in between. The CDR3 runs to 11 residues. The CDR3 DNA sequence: TGTGCCTGGAGTCGCAACGGGGGACTGTTTTTT. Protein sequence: CAWSRNGGLFF.

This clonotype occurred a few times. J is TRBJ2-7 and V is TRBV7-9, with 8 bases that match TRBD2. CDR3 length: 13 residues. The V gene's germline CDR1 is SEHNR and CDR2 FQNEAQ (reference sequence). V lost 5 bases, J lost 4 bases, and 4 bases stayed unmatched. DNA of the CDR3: TGTGCCAGCAGCCCTGGGACTAGTTACGAGCAGTACTTC. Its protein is CASSPGTSYEQYF.

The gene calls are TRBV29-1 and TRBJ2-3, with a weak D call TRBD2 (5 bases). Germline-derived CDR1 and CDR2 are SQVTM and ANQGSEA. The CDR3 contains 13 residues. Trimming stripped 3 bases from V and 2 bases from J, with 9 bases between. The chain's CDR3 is CSVDLAATDTQYF. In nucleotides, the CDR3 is TGCAGCGTTGATCTAGCTGCCACAGATACGCAGTATTTT.

This CDR3 is CASSLNAGTSSYEQFF. The CDR3 DNA reads as TGTGCCAGCAGCCTAAATGCCGGGACTAGCAGTTATGAGCAGTTCTTC. The V and J genes are TRBV4-2 and TRBJ2-1; 9 bases agree with TRBD2. The CDR3 length is 16 residues. The V gene's germline CDR1 is LGHNA and CDR2 YNFKEQ. Germline trimming cut 4 bases from V and 8 bases from J; bases unmatched to any gene: 12.

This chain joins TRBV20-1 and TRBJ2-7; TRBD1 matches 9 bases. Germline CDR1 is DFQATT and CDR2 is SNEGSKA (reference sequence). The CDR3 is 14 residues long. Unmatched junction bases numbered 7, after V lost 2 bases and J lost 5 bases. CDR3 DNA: TGCAGTGCTAGACCCCGGGACAGGGAAAACGAGCAGTACTTC. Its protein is CSARPRDRENEQYF.

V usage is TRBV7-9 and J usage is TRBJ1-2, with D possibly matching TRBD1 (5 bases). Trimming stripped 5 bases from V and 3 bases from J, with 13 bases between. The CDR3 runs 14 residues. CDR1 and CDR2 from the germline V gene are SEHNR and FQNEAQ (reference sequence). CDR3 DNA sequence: TGTGCCAGCAGCCCTGCCGGGGGGGACTATGGCTACACCTTC. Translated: CASSPAGGDYGYTF.

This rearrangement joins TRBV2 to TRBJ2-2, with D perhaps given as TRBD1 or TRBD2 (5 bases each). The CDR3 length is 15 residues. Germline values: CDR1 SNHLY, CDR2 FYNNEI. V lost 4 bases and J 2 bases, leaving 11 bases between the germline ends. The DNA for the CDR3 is TGTGCCAGCAGTGCGGGACCTCTTAACACCGGGGAGCTGTTTTTT. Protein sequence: CASSAGPLNTGELFF.

The CDR3 sequence: CASSMPGGQGWTEAFF. The CDR3 region has the DNA TGTGCCAGTAGTATGCCCGGTGGGCAGGGGTGGACTGAAGCTTTCTTT. This chain uses TRBV19 with TRBJ1-1; a possible D gene is TRBD1 (6 bases). This CDR3 comprises 16 residues. Trimming left V 3 bases short and J 5 bases short, with 19 bases between. Germline V gene data show CDR1 as LNHDA and CDR2 as SQIVND (reference sequence).

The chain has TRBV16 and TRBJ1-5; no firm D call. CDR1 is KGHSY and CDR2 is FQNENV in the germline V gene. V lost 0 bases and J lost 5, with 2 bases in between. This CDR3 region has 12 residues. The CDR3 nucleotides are TGTGCCAGCAGCCAATCGGATCAGCCCCAGCATTTT. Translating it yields CASSQSDQPQHF.

The CDR3 DNA reads TGTGCCAGCTCACTTGGGACTAGCGGGGCCCAAGAGACCCAGTACTTC. Amino acids: CASSLGTSGAQETQYF. V and J are TRBV18 and TRBJ2-5, with 13 bases aligning to TRBD2. This CDR3 region has 16 residues. Looked up from germline, CDR1 is KGHSH and CDR2 is LQKENI. The trim removed 4 bases at V and 1 base at J, leaving 3 bases unmatched.

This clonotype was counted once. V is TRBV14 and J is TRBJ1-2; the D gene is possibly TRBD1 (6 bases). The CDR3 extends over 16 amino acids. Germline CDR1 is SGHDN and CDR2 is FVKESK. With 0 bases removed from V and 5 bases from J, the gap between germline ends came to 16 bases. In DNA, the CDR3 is TGTGCCAGCAGCCAAGAAGAGGCACAGGGAATTTATGGCTACACCTTC. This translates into CASSQEEAQGIYGYTF.

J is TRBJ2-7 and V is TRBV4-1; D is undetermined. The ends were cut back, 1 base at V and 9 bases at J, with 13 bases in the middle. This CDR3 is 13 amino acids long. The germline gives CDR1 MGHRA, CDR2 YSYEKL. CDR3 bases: TGCGCCAGCAGCCAAGCTTTAGGCTCGGGGCAGTACTTC. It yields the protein CASSQALGSGQYF.

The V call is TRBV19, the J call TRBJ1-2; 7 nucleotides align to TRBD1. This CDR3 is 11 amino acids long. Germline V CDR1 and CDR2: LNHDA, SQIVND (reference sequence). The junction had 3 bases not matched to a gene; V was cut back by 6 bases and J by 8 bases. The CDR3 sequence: CASSRGRGYTF. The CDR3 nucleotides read TGTGCCAGTAGCAGGGGGAGAGGCTACACCTTC.

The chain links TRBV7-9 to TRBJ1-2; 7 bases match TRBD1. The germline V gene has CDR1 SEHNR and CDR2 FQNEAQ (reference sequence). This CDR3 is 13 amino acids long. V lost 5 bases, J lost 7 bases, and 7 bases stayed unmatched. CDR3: CASSGEGALGYTF. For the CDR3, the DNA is TGTGCCAGCAGCGGAGAGGGGGCGCTTGGCTACACCTTC. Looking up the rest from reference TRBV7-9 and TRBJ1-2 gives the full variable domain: DTGVSQNPRHKITKRGQNVTFRCDPISEHNRLYWYRQTLGQGPEFLTYFQNEAQLEKSRLLSDRFSAERPKGSFSTLEIQRTEQGDSAMYLCASSGEGALGYTFGSGTRLTVV.

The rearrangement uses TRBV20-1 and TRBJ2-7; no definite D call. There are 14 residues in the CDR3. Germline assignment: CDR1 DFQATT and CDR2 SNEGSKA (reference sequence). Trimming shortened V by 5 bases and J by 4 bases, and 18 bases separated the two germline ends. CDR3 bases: TGCAGTGCTGTCCCGACGTCCCTCGTGTACGAGCAGTACTTC. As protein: CSAVPTSLVYEQYF.

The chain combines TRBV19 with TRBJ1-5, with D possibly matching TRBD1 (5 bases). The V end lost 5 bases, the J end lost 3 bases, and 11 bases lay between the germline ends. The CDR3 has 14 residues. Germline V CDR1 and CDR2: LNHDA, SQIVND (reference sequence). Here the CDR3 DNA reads TGTGCCAGTAGTGTCCGGGACCACAATCAGCCCCAGCATTTT. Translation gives CASSVRDHNQPQHF.

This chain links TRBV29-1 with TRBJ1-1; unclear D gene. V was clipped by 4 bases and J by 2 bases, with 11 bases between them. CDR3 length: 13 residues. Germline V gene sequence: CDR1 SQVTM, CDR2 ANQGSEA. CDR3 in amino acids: CSVAGGNNTEAFF. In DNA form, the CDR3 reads TGCAGCGTTGCCGGCGGGAACAACACTGAAGCTTTCTTT. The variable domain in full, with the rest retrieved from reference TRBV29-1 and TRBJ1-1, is SAVISQKPSRDICQRGTSLTIQCQVDSQVTMMFWYRQQPGQSLTLIATANQGSEATYESGFVIDKFPISRPNLTFSTLTVSNMSPEDSSIYLCSVAGGNNTEAFFGQGTRLTVV.

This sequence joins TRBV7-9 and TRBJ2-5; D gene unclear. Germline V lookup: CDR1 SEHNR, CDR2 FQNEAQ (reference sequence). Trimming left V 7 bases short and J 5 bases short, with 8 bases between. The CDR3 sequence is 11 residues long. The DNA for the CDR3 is TGTGCCAGCACACCACTGGAGACCCAGTACTTC. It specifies CASTPLETQYF.

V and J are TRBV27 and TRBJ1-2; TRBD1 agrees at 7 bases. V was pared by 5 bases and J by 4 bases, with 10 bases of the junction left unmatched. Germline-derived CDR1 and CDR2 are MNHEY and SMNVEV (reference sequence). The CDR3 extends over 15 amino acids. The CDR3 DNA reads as TGTGCCAGCAGTCCGGGGACAGCGTCGAGCTATGGCTACACCTTC. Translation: CASSPGTASSYGYTF.

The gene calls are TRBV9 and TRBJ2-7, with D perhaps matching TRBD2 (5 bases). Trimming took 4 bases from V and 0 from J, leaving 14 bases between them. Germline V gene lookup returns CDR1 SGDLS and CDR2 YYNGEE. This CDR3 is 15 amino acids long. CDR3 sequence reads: CASSPRVASSYEQYF. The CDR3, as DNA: TGTGCCAGCAGCCCCCGGGTAGCGAGCTCCTACGAGCAGTACTTC. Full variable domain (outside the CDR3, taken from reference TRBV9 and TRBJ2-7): DSGVTQTPKHLITATGQRVTLRCSPRSGDLSVYWYQQSLDQGLQFLIQYYNGEERAKGNILERFSAQQFPDLHSELNLSSLELGDSALYFCASSPRVASSYEQYFGPGTRLTVT.

CDR3 nucleotide sequence: TGCGCCAGCAGCCAAGACGGCATTGGCTACACCTTC. It yields the protein CASSQDGIGYTF. The chain carries TRBV4-1 and TRBJ1-2, with D unresolved. Trimming took 0 bases from V and 7 from J, leaving 6 bases between them. Germline V CDR1 and CDR2: MGHRA, YSYEKL. The CDR3 totals 12 residues.